This T cell receptor beta chain is from a study of blood T cells in healthy people across ages. There are 15 residues in the CDR3. V was pared by 3 bases and J by 5 bases, with 6 bases of the junction left unmatched. CDR1 is KGHSH and CDR2 is LQKENI in the germline V gene. This clonotype was observed at least ten times. The target antigen is unknown. A sample-barcoded 5' primer and a J-beta primer mix were used in a second PCR of about 7 to 12 cycles. TCRdb ran MiXCR on the 5' RACE reads and lists one entry per CDR3 protein. The sample holds about 510,000 distinct CDR3 sequences, over 25% seen once. General observations from the study: Older individuals had lower TCR beta diversity per million T cells (the decline was roughly linear).

The same data also contributed to another study, on T cells of mothers and their children.

This clonotype originated in a boy aged 2 to 9 in good health. Sequencing was carried out using blood. V usage is TRBV18 and J usage is TRBJ1-2, with TRBD1 matching over 10 bases. This chain's CDR3 is CASSPGTGDRYGYTF. The CDR3 bases are TGTGCCAGCTCACCCGGGACAGGGGACCGTTATGGCTACACCTTC. Looking up the rest from reference TRBV18 and TRBJ1-2 gives the full variable domain: NAGVMQNPRHLVRRRGQEARLRCSPMKGHSHVYWYRQLPEEGLKFMVYLQKENIIDESGMPKERFSAEFPKEGPSILRIQQVVRGDSAAYFCASSPGTGDRYGYTFGSGTRLTVV.